The clone carrying this TCR beta chain was seen ten or more times. The antigen is unknown. The germline V gene encodes CDR1 SGHTA and CDR2 FQGNSA. Trimming took 1 base from V and 3 from J, leaving 12 bases between them. This CDR3 is 16 amino acids long. This sample was included in a study of metastatic and nonmetastatic thyroid tumors. Turning to the study itself: Thyroid patients, malignant and benign, had repertoires compared across blood and tumor or nodule tissue. Study-wide findings and caveats: Within blood and tumor, benign nodules reportedly had significantly lower TCR beta diversity than malignant thyroid tumors did.

How the authors handled the data: Using the CDR3 differences seen across clinicopathological groups, the authors built a distant-metastasis classifier for papillary thyroid cancer, which was meant to discriminate distant-metastatic patients. TCRdb re-processed the PCR reads through MiXCR. These V and J calls are TCRdb output, not the study's own analysis. This table has about 59,000 clones, 15% to 20% appearing once. Among the patients, none had received any treatment before thyroid surgery. Sequenced sample: blood. The rearrangement links TRBV7-2 to TRBJ1-4; D is ambiguous. The TCR was taken from a male donor with papillary thyroid cancer or a benign thyroid nodule (not recorded which). Some clones in this sample may be carry-over from other donors' samples. For the CDR3, the DNA is TGTGCCAGCAGCTTAGGTCCCGGTGGGGCTAATGAAAAACTGTTTTTT. Translation gives CASSLGPGGANEKLFF.